Presented here are 27 T cell receptor beta chains from one specimen sequenced in a study of cytomegalovirus exposure and HLA in healthy donors. The PCR contained 60 Vbeta and 13 Jbeta primers. Only in-frame clones appear in the TCRdb table, and some are missing; sequencing was by immunoSEQ multiplex PCR. In total, the table holds some 75,000 clones. Input material: PBMCs. These receptors all stem from a man aged 35 to 55 in good health and CMV-seronegative.

The chain recombines TRBV6-1 with TRBJ1-1; 10 bases align to TRBD1. V lost 0 bases to trimming and J lost 8 bases; unmatched junction nucleotides: 9. CDR1 is MNHNS, CDR2 SASEGT, per germline. CDR3 length equals 16 residues. The CDR3: CASSEAGPGTGAEAFF. CDR3 coding DNA: TGTGCCAGCAGTGAAGCCGGACCCGGGACAGGGGCCGAAGCTTTCTTT.

DNA of the CDR3: TGCACCAGCAGCCATCGGAGAGTTGAGGACGGGAGGGCCTGGAATGAGCAGTTCTTC. Amino acid sequence: CTSSHRRVEDGRAWNEQFF. The V call is TRBV1, the J call TRBJ2-1; the table's D call TRBD2 went unverified against the DNA. TRBV1 is noted as a pseudogene. This CDR3 is 19 amino acids long.

V is TRBV19 and J is TRBJ2-3, with TRBD2 matching over 8 bases. The V gene end was trimmed by 6 bases and the J gene end by 5 bases; junction bases not matched to a gene: 4. CDR3 size: 13 residues. CDR1 is LNHDA and CDR2 is SQIVND in the germline V gene (reference sequence). The CDR3 here is CASSSGTRDTQYF. The CDR3 coding sequence is TGTGCCAGTAGCTCGGGGACTAGAGATACGCAGTATTTT. Filled out from reference TRBV19 and TRBJ2-3, the complete variable domain reads DGGITQSPKYLFRKEGQNVTLSCEQNLNHDAMYWYRQDPGQGLRLIYYSQIVNDFQKGDIAEGYSVSREKKESFPLTVTSAQKNPTAFYLCASSSGTRDTQYFGPGTRLTVL.

The gene calls are TRBV28 and TRBJ2-7, with D perhaps TRBD2 (6 bases). This CDR3 spans 16 amino acids. Germline V gene data show CDR1 as MDHEN and CDR2 as SYDVKM. Between the trimmed V and J ends, which lost 3 bases and 0 bases, there was a span of 15 bases. CDR3 sequence: CASSFSGGGNSYEQYF. CDR3 in DNA: TGTGCCAGCAGTTTCTCCGGAGGCGGGAACTCCTACGAGCAGTACTTC.

The chain uses TRBV4-1 and TRBJ2-3; 7 nucleotides align to TRBD2. The junction had 5 bases not matched to a gene; V was cut back by 2 bases and J by 6 bases. The CDR3 consists of 14 residues. The germline V gene encodes CDR1 MGHRA and CDR2 YSYEKL. The CDR3 nucleotides are TGCGCCAGCAGCCAATCCCCACTAGCGGATACGCAGTATTTT. Translating it yields CASSQSPLADTQYF.

This rearrangement joins TRBV2 to TRBJ1-6; TRBD1 matches at 8 bases. The V and J ends lost 4 bases and 8 bases, in that order; junction bases with no gene match: 13. Germline values: CDR1 SNHLY, CDR2 FYNNEI. The CDR3 sequence is 17 residues long. The CDR3, as DNA: TGTGCCAGCAGTGGAGGAGGCGACAGGGGCCGGGATTCACCCCTCCACTTT. The encoded protein is CASSGGGDRGRDSPLHF.

The chain couples TRBV12-5 to TRBJ2-3; a possible D gene is TRBD2 (5 bases). This CDR3 has 12 residues. V was shortened by 4 bases and J by 3 bases, with 5 bases between the two germline ends. CDR1 is LGHNT and CDR2 is FRNRAP in the germline V gene. In DNA, the CDR3 is TGTGCTAGTGGTTGGACTACAGATACGCAGTATTTT. It is translated as CASGWTTDTQYF.

The chain uses TRBV6-5 and TRBJ1-1, with D maybe TRBD1 (5 bases). Per the germline V gene, CDR1 is MNHEY and CDR2 is SVGAGI. The CDR3 extends over 16 amino acids. The ends were cut back, 0 bases at V and 3 bases at J, with 14 bases in the middle. The DNA of the CDR3 is TGTGCCAGCAGTTACTCCCCAGGGTTTGGTTACACTGAAGCTTTCTTT. This translates into CASSYSPGFGYTEAFF.

The rearrangement joins TRBV6-5 to TRBJ2-3; D gene ambiguous. Germline assignment: CDR1 MNHEY and CDR2 SVGAGI. There are 14 residues in the CDR3. V was cut by 5 bases and J by 2 bases, with 11 bases left in between. The CDR3 DNA sequence: TGTGCCAGCAGTCGAGGTGTCGACACAGATACGCAGTATTTT. Its protein product is CASSRGVDTDTQYF.

V gene TRBV5-1 combines with J gene TRBJ1-2; D perhaps matches TRBD1 (5 bases). CDR3 length: 15 residues. Trimming removed 0 bases from V and 2 bases from J, with 11 bases in between. CDR1 and CDR2 (germline): SGHRS, YFSETQ. The CDR3 DNA reads TGCGCCAGCAGCTTGGCGGCGGGGCTAAACTATGGCTACACCTTC. It translates to CASSLAAGLNYGYTF.

The chain employs TRBV5-1 and TRBJ2-7; TRBD1 matches 7 bases. The length of the CDR3 is 14 residues. Trimming at V came to 2 bases and at J to 5 bases, leaving 7 bases not matched to a gene. CDR1 is SGHRS and CDR2 is YFSETQ in the germline V gene. The CDR3 here is CASSFGDRVHEQYF. DNA of the CDR3: TGCGCCAGCAGCTTCGGCGACAGGGTTCACGAGCAGTACTTC.

The V call is TRBV18, the J call TRBJ2-3; possible D gene TRBD2, 6 bases. Between the trimmed V and J ends, which lost 2 bases and 4 bases, there was a span of 10 bases. Germline CDR1 KGHSH, CDR2 LQKENI. The length of the CDR3 is 14 residues. The CDR3 reads CASSPRPSADTQYF. CDR3 sequence (DNA): TGTGCCAGCTCACCAAGGCCTAGCGCAGATACGCAGTATTTT. The full variable domain, with the rest looked up from reference TRBV18 and TRBJ2-3, is NAGVMQNPRHLVRRRGQEARLRCSPMKGHSHVYWYRQLPEEGLKFMVYLQKENIIDESGMPKERFSAEFPKEGPSILRIQQVVRGDSAAYFCASSPRPSADTQYFGPGTRLTVL.

V and J are TRBV28 and TRBJ1-5; tentatively, D is TRBD1 (5 bases). Per germline, CDR1 MDHEN and CDR2 SYDVKM. V was cut by 6 bases and J by 6 bases, with 18 bases left in between. This CDR3 comprises 15 residues. CDR3 amino acids: CASRGLVKSGQPQHF. DNA of the CDR3: TGTGCCAGCAGGGGGCTCGTAAAGTCAGGTCAGCCCCAGCATTTT.

The V call is TRBV19, the J call TRBJ1-1; TRBD1 agrees at 8 bases. The CDR3 sequence is 15 residues long. In germline, CDR1 is LNHDA, CDR2 SQIVND (reference sequence). Germline trimming cut 9 bases from V and 4 bases from J; bases unmatched to any gene: 13. CDR3 sequence reads: CASIPRQGSTTEAFF. CDR3 coding DNA: TGTGCCAGCATCCCAAGACAGGGGTCGACCACTGAAGCTTTCTTT.

The chain employs TRBV10-1 and TRBJ2-7, with 10 nucleotides matching TRBD2. The CDR3 extends over 15 amino acids. V lost 0 bases, J lost 4 bases, and 3 bases stayed unmatched. CDR1 and CDR2 (germline): WNHNN, SYGVQD (reference sequence). CDR3 in DNA: TGCGCCAGCAGTGAGTCGTCTAGCGGGGGTTACGAGCAGTACTTC. This encodes CASSESSSGGYEQYF.

The genes are TRBV4-2 and TRBJ2-5, with 13 bases matching TRBD2. The J call may be incorrect, as the DNA end agrees better with TRBJ2-7. The CDR3 has 20 residues. The germline CDR1 and CDR2 sequences are LGHNA and YNFKEQ. CDR3 in amino acids: CASSQDEIIGTSGENYEQYF. Here the CDR3 DNA reads TGTGCCAGCAGCCAAGATGAGATAATTGGGACTAGCGGGGAAAACTACGAGCAGTACTTC.

J is TRBJ2-3 and V is TRBV15, with 12 bases lining up with TRBD2. V dropped 5 bases and J dropped 4; count of bases not matched to a gene: 7. The germline gives CDR1 LNHNV, CDR2 YYDKDF (reference sequence). CDR3 length equals 16 residues. As DNA, the CDR3 is TGTGCCACCAGCGGAATGAGACTAGCGGGAGCAGATACGCAGTATTTT. It codes for CATSGMRLAGADTQYF.

The chain links TRBV6-5 to TRBJ2-7; the match to TRBD1 covers 8 bases. CDR3 length: 14 residues. CDR1 and CDR2 (germline): MNHEY, SVGAGI. V trimming: 5 bases; J trimming: 6 bases; junction bases outside the gene matches: 9. CDR3 amino acids: CASSQGQVGGEQYF. The CDR3 nucleotides are TGTGCCAGCAGTCAGGGACAGGTGGGGGGCGAGCAGTACTTC.

This chain connects TRBV19 to TRBJ1-2; TRBD1 is a possible D gene (6 bases). The CDR3 is made up of 13 amino acids. V lost 10 bases and J lost 2, with 14 bases in between. The germline V gene encodes CDR1 LNHDA and CDR2 SQIVND (reference sequence). In DNA, the CDR3 is TGTGCCACCTCAGGGGCTGGAAACTATGGCTACACCTTC. Translation: CATSGAGNYGYTF.

This rearrangement joins TRBV6-1 to TRBJ2-1, with 8 bases that match TRBD2. CDR1 is MNHNS and CDR2 is SASEGT in the germline V gene. The trim removed 7 bases at V and 3 bases at J, leaving 5 bases unmatched. This CDR3 comprises 14 residues. The CDR3 reads CASIRTSNYNEQFF. The CDR3 coding sequence is TGTGCCAGCATAAGGACTAGCAACTACAATGAGCAGTTCTTC.

The genes are TRBV19 and TRBJ2-3; TRBD2 aligns across 8 bases. The CDR3 is made up of 16 amino acids. Germline V CDR1 and CDR2: LNHDA, SQIVND (reference sequence). The V segment lost 6 bases and the J segment 0 bases; nucleotides outside the gene matches: 8. For the CDR3, the DNA is TGTGCCAGTAGACAAGGACTAGCAGCTAGCACAGATACGCAGTATTTT. Its translation: CASRQGLAASTDTQYF.

The chain uses TRBV11-2 and TRBJ2-7; the D gene is possibly TRBD1 (5 bases). The CDR3 sequence is 14 residues long. Germline lookup yields CDR1 SGHAT and CDR2 FQNNGV. Trimming took 5 bases from V and 3 from J, leaving 14 bases between them. The CDR3 DNA is TGTGCCAGCAGCCTGGACATAGAACTCTACGAGCAGTACTTC. Translating gives CASSLDIELYEQYF.

The chain carries TRBV5-6 and TRBJ2-3; maybe TRBD2 (5 bases). Looked up from germline, CDR1 is SGHDT and CDR2 is YYEEEE. The CDR3 runs to 15 residues. The V and J ends lost 2 bases and 3 bases respectively, with 13 bases between them. The CDR3 protein is CASSFFTDYTDTQYF. In nucleotides, the CDR3 is TGTGCCAGCAGCTTTTTTACAGACTATACAGATACGCAGTATTTT.

This rearrangement joins TRBV19 to TRBJ2-5; D is perhaps TRBD1 (5 bases). The end of the DNA is better explained by TRBJ2-7, so the J call may be wrong. Germline CDR1 LNHDA, CDR2 SQIVND (reference sequence). The CDR3 covers 14 residues. CDR3 nucleotides: TGTGCCAGTAGTATGAGTAGGGGAAACTACGAGCAGTACTTC. Its protein is CASSMSRGNYEQYF.

The rearrangement joins TRBV6-1 to TRBJ1-1; D is ambiguous. The CDR3 contains 15 residues. Germline V gives CDR1 MNHNS, CDR2 SASEGT. Trimming stripped 4 bases from V and 3 bases from J, with 15 bases between. CDR3 loop: CASSAMRARDTEAFF. CDR3 DNA: TGTGCCAGCAGTGCTATGCGGGCGCGCGACACTGAAGCTTTCTTT.

The chain employs TRBV6-6 and TRBJ1-1; no clear D. The CDR3 length is 14 residues. Deletions cut 3 bases from V and 0 bases from J, with 8 bases between. Looked up from germline, CDR1 is MNHNY and CDR2 is SVGAGI (reference sequence). The CDR3 protein is CASSYAGMNTEAFF. In DNA form, the CDR3 reads TGTGCCAGCAGTTATGCGGGGATGAACACTGAAGCTTTCTTT.

Considering frequency, this clone is medium-sized. The V and J genes are TRBV6-4 and TRBJ2-2, with 11 bases lining up with TRBD2. Germline CDR1 reads MRHNA; CDR2 reads SNTAGT. The trim removed 3 bases at V and 6 bases at J, leaving 0 bases unmatched. The CDR3 extends over 14 amino acids. The CDR3 sequence: CASSETSGAGELFF. The CDR3 nucleotides are TGTGCCAGCAGTGAGACTAGCGGGGCCGGGGAGCTGTTTTTT.